This paragraph reports one T cell receptor (beta chain). In the authors' workflow: Amplification from reference gene primers served as the basis for estimated nucleated cell counts. The data were produced by immunoSEQ multiplex PCR, yet TCRdb's version contains in-frame clones alone and is incomplete. V, J and clone size are those of that table, while D and trimming were read from the DNA. In the table there are around 130,000 clones, roughly 80% of which are singletons. V was pared by 3 bases and J by 13 bases, with 11 bases of the junction left unmatched. The CDR3 runs to 13 residues. The sample belongs to a study of blood T cell repertoires in COVID-19. Whole-study context: There were acute and convalescent COVID-19 samples, and they came from the United States, Italy and Spain. Sample material is recorded as cDNA or gDNA derived from T cells, B-cell-depleted T cells, or PBMCs.

The source of this sequence is a man between 60 and 75 years old with acute or convalescent COVID-19. Sequenced sample: peripheral blood. The chain recombines TRBV12-3 or TRBV12-4 with TRBJ1-1, with TRBD1 identical over 7 bases. The CDR3 protein is CASSFTGVGNDFF. The CDR3, as DNA: TGTGCCAGCAGTTTTACAGGGGTCGGAAATGATTTCTTT.